This T cell receptor beta chain is from a study of post-analysis software for immune sequencing data. Study findings and constraints: Controls had lower frequencies than patients of four or five TRBV segments, which included TRBV5-6, TRBV5-1 and TRBV20-1.

In the case of this clonotype: Its antigen is currently unknown.

CDR1 and CDR2 from the germline V gene are SNHLY and FYNNEI. The CDR3 is made up of 14 amino acids. The V end was cut by 1 base, the J end by 4 bases, with 10 bases between. Presence of unique molecular identifiers characterized the TCR beta cDNA libraries. Using its own MiXCR run on the PCR reads, TCRdb lists one record per CDR3 protein. Among hundreds of thousands of distinct CDR3 sequences listed, over 45% were seen once. This receptor was identified in a girl aged 2 to 10 with multiple sclerosis. Sequencing used blood. The V call is TRBV2, the J call TRBJ2-5; D gene uncertain. The CDR3 loop reads CASSEGQKVETQYF. The CDR3 nucleotides read TGTGCCAGCAGTGAAGGGCAGAAGGTAGAGACCCAGTACTTC.